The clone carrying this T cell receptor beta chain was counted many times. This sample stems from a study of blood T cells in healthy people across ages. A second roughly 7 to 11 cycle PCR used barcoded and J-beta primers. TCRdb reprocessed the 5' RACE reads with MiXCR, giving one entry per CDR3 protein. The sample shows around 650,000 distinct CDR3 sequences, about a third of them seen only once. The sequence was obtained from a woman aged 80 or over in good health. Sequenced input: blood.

CDR3 amino acids: CASSFGQSYEQYF. CDR3 DNA: TGTGCCAGCAGTTTCGGCCAGTCCTACGAGCAGTACTTC. The gene calls are TRBV12-3 or TRBV12-4 and TRBJ2-7, with no clear D. The length of the CDR3 is 13 residues. V lost 3 bases, J lost 1 base, and 7 bases lay in between.